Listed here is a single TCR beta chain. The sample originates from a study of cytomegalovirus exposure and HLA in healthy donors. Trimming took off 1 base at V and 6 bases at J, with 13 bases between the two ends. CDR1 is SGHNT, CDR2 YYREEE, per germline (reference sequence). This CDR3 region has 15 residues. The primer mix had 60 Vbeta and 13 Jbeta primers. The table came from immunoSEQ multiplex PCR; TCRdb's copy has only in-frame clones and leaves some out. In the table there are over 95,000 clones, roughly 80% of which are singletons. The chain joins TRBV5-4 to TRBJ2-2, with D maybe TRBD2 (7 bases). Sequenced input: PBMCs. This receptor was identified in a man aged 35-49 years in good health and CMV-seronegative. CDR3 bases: TGTGCCAGCAGCTTGCGGGGGGCGAGTCCCGGGGAGCTGTTTTTT. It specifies CASSLRGASPGELFF.